The T cell receptor (beta chain) under discussion was sequenced for a study of T-cell memory formation after mild COVID-19. Overall study: TCR clusters were mostly confined to one donor each.

MiXCR, applied by TCRdb to the 5' RACE reads, yields one record per CDR3 protein. The repertoire holds some 100,000 distinct CDR3 sequences, with around 10% as singletons. Germline CDR1 reads SGHVS; CDR2 reads FNYEAQ. V dropped 4 bases and J dropped 7; count of bases not matched to a gene: 2. The CDR3 has 13 residues. This clonotype has ten or more counts. The specimen was PBMCs or a T cell subset sorted from them (not recorded which). The clonotype originates from a man aged 18 to 35 who had mild COVID-19 (a few samples of this study predate the infection). Cell type and time point are not known. This chain links TRBV7-6 with TRBJ2-1; 9 bases align to TRBD1. Here the CDR3 DNA reads TGTGCCAGCAGCTCTGGGACAGGGAATGAGCAGTTCTTC. Amino acids: CASSSGTGNEQFF.